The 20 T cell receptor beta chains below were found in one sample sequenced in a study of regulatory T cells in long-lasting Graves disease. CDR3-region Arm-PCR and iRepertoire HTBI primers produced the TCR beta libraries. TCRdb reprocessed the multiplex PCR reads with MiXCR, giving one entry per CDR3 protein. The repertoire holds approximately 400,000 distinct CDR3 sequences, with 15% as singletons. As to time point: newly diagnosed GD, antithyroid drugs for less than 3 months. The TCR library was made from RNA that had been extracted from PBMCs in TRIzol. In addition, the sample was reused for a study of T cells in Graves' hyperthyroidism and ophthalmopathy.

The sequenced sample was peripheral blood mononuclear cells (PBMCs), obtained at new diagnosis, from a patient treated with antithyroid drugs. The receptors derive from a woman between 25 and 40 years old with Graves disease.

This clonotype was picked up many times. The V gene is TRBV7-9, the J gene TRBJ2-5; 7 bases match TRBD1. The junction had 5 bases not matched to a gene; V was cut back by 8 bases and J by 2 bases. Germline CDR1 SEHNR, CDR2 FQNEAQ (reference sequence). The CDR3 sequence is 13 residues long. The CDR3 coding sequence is TGTGCCAGCCCTGGGGGACAGCAAGAGACCCAGTACTTC. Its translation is CASPGGQQETQYF.

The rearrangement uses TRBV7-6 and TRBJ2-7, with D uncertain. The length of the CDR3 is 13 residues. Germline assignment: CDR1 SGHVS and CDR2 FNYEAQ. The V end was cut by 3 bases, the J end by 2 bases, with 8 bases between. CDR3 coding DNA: TGTGCCAGCAGCTTCCCCGCCGCCTACGAGCAGTACTTC. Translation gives CASSFPAAYEQYF.

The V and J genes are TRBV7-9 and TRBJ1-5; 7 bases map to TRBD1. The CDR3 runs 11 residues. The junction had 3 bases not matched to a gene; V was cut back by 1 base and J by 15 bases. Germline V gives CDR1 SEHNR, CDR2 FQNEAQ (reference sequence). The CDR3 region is CASSLGDRLHF. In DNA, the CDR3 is TGTGCCAGCAGCTTAGGGGACAGACTGCATTTT. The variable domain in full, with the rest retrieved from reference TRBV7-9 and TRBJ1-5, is DTGVSQNPRHKITKRGQNVTFRCDPISEHNRLYWYRQTLGQGPEFLTYFQNEAQLEKSRLLSDRFSAERPKGSFSTLEIQRTEQGDSAMYLCASSLGDRLHFGDGTRLSIL.

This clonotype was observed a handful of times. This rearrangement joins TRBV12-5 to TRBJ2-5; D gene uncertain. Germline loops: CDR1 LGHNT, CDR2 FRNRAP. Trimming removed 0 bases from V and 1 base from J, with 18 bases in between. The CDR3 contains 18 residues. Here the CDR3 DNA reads TGTGCTAGTGGTTTGGTACTCCCCCTCTCAAGCATCCAAGAGACCCAGTACTTC. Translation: CASGLVLPLSSIQETQYF.

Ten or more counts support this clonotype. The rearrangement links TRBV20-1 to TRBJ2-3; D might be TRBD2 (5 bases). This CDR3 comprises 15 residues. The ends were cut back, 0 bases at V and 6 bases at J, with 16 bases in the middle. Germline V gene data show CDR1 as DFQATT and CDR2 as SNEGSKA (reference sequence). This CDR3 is CSARERGIRLDTQYF. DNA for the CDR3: TGCAGTGCTAGAGAACGGGGTATAAGATTGGATACGCAGTATTTT.

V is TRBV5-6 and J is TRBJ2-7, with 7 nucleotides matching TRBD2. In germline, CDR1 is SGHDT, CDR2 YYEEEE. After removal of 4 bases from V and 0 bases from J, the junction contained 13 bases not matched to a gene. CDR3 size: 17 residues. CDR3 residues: CASSAAAGLADSYEQYF. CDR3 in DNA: TGTGCCAGCAGCGCCGCCGCCGGGCTAGCGGACTCCTACGAGCAGTACTTC. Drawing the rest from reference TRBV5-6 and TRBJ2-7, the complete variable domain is DAGVTQSPTHLIKTRGQQVTLRCSPKSGHDTVSWYQQALGQGPQFIFQYYEEEERQRGNFPDRFSGHQFPNYSSELNVNALLLGDSALYLCASSAAAGLADSYEQYFGPGTRLTVT.

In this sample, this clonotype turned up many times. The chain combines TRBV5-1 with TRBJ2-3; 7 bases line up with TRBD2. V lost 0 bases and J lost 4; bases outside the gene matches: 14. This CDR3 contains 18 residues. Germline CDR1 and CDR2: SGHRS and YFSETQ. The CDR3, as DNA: TGCGCCAGCAGCTTGGGATCCCCTAGCGGCCCCCGGGCAGATACGCAGTATTTT. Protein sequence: CASSLGSPSGPRADTQYF.

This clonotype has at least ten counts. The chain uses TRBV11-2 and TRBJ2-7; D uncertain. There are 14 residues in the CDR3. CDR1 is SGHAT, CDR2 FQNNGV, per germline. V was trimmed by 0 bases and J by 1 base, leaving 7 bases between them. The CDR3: CASSLEDGSYEQYF. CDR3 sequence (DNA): TGTGCCAGCAGCTTAGAAGACGGATCCTACGAGCAGTACTTC.

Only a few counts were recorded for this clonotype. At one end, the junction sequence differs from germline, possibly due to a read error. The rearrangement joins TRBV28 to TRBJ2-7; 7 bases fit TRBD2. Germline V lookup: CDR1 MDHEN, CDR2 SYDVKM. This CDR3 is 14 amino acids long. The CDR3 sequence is CASSFSGRAYEQHF. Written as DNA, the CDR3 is TGTGCCAGCAGTTTTTCTGGGAGGGCCTACGAGCAGCACTTC. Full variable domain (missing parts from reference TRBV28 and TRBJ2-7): DVKVTQSSRYLVKRTGEKVFLECVQDMDHENMFWYRQDPGLGLRLIYFSYDVKMKEKGDIPEGYSVSREKKERFSLILESASTNQTSMYLCASSFSGRAYEQHFGPGTRLTVT.

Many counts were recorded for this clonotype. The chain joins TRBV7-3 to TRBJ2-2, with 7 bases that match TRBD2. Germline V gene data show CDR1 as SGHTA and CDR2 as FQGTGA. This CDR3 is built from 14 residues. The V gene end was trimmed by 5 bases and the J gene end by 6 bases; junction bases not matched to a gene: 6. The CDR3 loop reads CASSPVAGPGELFF. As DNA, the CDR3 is TGTGCCAGCAGCCCGGTAGCGGGTCCCGGGGAGCTGTTTTTT.

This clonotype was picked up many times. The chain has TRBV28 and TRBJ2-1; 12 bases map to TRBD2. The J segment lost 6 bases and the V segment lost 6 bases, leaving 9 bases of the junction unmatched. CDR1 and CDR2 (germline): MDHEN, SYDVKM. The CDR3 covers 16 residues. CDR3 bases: TGTGCCAGCAGCCCCCAATTGACTAGCGGGAGCAATGAGCAGTTCTTC. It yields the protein CASSPQLTSGSNEQFF.

CDR3 DNA sequence: TGTGCCAGCAGCAAAACGCAGGGAGGGAGGGACCATCAGCCCCAGCATTTT. Its protein product is CASSKTQGGRDHQPQHF. The chain joins TRBV7-9 to TRBJ1-5; D may be TRBD1 (5 bases). CDR1 and CDR2 (germline): SEHNR, FQNEAQ (reference sequence). This CDR3 contains 17 residues. Trimming removed 5 bases at V and 5 bases at J, with 22 bases between.

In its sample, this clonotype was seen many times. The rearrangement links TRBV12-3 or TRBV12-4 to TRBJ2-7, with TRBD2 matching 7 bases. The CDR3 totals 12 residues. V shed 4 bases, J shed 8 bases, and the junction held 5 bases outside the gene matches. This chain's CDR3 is CASSSRGGKQYF. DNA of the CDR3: TGTGCCAGCAGTTCCCGCGGGGGTAAGCAGTACTTC.

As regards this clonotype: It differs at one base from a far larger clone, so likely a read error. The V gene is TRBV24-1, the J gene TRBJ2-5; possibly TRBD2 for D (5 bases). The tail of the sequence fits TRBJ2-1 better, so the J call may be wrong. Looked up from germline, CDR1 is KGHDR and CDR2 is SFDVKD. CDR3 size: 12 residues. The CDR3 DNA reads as TGTGCCACCAGTGGTGAGGGAGATGAGCAGTTCTTC. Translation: CATSGEGDEQFF.

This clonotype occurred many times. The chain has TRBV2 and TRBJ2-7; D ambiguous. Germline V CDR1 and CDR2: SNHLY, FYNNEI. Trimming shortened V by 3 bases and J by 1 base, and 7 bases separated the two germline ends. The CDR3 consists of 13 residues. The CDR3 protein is CASSELRSYEQYF. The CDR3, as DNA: TGTGCCAGCAGTGAGTTAAGGTCCTACGAGCAGTACTTC. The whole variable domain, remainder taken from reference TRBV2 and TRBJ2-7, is EPEVTQTPSHQVTQMGQEVILRCVPISNHLYFYWYRQILGQKVEFLVSFYNNEISEKSEIFDDQFSVERPDGSNFTLKIRSTKLEDSAMYFCASSELRSYEQYFGPGTRLTVT.

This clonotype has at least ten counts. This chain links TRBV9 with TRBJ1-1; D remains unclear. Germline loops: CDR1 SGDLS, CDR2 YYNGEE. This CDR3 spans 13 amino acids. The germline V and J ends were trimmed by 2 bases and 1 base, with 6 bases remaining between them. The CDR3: CASSVEENTEAFF. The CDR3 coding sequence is TGTGCCAGCAGCGTGGAGGAGAACACTGAAGCTTTCTTT.

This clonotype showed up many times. CDR3: CAWRGIYEQYF. In DNA, the CDR3 is TGTGCCTGGCGCGGGATCTACGAGCAGTACTTC. This chain uses TRBV30 with TRBJ2-7, with D perhaps TRBD2 (6 bases). V lost 5 bases to trimming and J lost 3 bases, with 8 bases between them. The CDR3 runs 11 residues. Germline V CDR1 and CDR2: GTSNPN, SVGIG (reference sequence).

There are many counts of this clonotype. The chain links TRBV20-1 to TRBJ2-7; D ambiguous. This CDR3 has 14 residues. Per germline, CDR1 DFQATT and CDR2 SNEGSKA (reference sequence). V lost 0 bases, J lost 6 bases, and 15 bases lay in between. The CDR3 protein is CSARDPYHGSEQYF. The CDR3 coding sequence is TGCAGTGCTAGAGATCCCTACCATGGCAGCGAGCAGTACTTC.

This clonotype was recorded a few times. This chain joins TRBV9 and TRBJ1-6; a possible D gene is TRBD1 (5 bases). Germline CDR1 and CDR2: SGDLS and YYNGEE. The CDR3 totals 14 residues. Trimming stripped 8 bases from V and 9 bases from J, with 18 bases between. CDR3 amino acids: CASGVGGVPSPLHF. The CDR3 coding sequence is TGTGCCAGTGGTGTTGGGGGAGTCCCTTCACCCCTCCACTTT.

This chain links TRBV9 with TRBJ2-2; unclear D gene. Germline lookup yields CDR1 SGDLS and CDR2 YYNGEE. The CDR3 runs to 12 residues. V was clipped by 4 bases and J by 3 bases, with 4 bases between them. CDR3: CASSHYTGELFF. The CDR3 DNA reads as TGTGCCAGCAGCCATTACACCGGGGAGCTGTTTTTT.